This TCR beta chain was found in a study of T cell changes during pregnancy in multiple sclerosis. The protocol was immunoSEQ multiplex PCR, while the TCRdb copy is restricted to in-frame clones and leaves out a portion. The profile shows under 60,000 clones, 85% to 95% of them singletons. This clone came up once. The CDR3 sequence is 13 residues long. Germline CDR1 MNHEY, CDR2 SVGAGI. The source was CD4+ T cells from peripheral blood mononuclear cells, collected in the third trimester of pregnancy. The source of this sequence is a female donor with multiple sclerosis, enrolled in a pregnancy study. The chain links TRBV6-5 to TRBJ2-5; 7 bases line up with TRBD1. The J call may be incorrect, as the DNA end agrees better with TRBJ2-7. This CDR3 reads CASSSAGGYEQYF. The CDR3 bases are TGTGCCAGCAGTTCGGCAGGGGGCTACGAGCAGTACTTC.